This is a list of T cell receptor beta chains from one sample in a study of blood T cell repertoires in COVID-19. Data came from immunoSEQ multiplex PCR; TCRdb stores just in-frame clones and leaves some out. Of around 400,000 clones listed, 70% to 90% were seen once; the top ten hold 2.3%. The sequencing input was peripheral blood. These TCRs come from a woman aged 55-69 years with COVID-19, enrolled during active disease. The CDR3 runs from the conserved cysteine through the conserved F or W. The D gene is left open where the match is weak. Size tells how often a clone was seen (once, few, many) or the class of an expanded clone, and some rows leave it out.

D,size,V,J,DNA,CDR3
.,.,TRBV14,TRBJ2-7,TGTGCCAGCAGCCAAATCCCCGGCGGGTACGAGCAGTACTTC,CASSQIPGGYEQYF
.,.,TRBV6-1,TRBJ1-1,TGTGCCAGCAGTGAAGCGTTAAGCAGGAGGCCGAACACTGAAGCTTTCTTT,CASSEALSRRPNTEAFF
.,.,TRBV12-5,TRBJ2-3,TGTGCTAGTGGACCCGGGACATCCTCCGGGGATTCCCAGTATTTT,CASGPGTSSGDSQYF
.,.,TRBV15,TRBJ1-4,TGTGCCACCAGCAGGGCGTGGGGAGCTTTAAACGAAAAACTGTTTTTT,CATSRAWGALNEKLFF
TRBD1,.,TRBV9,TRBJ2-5,TGTGCCAGCAGCACCTCCAGGGGGTTGCAAGAGACCCAGTACTTC,CASSTSRGLQETQYF
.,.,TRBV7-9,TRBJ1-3,TGTGCCAGCAGCCTTGGAAACACCATATATTTT,CASSLGNTIYF
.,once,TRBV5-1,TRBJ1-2,TGCGCCAGCAGCTCGGATACAGGACGCTATGGCTACACCTTC,CASSSDTGRYGYTF
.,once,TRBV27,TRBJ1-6,TGTGCCAGCAGTTTCAGAACGGGCTATAATTCACCCCTCCACTTT,CASSFRTGYNSPLHF
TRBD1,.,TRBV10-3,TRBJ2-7,TGTGCCATCAGTGGCGGACAGGGGTACGAGCAGTACTTC,CAISGGQGYEQYF
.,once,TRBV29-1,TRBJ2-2,TGCAGCGTTCTAACAGAGACGAACACCGGGGAGCTGTTTTTT,CSVLTETNTGELFF
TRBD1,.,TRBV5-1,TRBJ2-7,TGCGCCAGCAGCGCACGCAAGATCACAGGGGGAATTTCCTACGAGCAGTACTTC,CASSARKITGGISYEQYF
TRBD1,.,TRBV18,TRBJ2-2,TGTGCCAGCTCACCCGCCGGGACAGGGGGTCCCTGGGGCACCGGGGAGCTGTTTTTT,CASSPAGTGGPWGTGELFF
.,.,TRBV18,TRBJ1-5,TGTGCCAGCTCACGACAGACCAATCAGCCCCAGCATTTT,CASSRQTNQPQHF
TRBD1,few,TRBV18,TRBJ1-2,TGTGCCAGCTCACCCAGGGACAGGGAGGGCGGCTACACCTTC,CASSPRDREGGYTF
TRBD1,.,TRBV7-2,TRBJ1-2,TGTGCCAGCAGCCCGGGACAGGGAATATTTGGCTACACCTTC,CASSPGQGIFGYTF
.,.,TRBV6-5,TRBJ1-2,TGTGCCAGCAGTACCCCGCAGTCTAGCTATGGCTACACCTTC,CASSTPQSSYGYTF
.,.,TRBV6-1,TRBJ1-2,TGTGCCAGCAGTGAACTAACAGTCCTTATTCGCTATGGCTACACCTTC,CASSELTVLIRYGYTF
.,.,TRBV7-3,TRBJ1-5,TGTGCCAGCAGCTTAAACAGGGATAGCCCCCAGCATTTT,CASSLNRDSPQHF
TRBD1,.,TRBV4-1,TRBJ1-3,TGCGCCAGCAGCCAGGGGCCCGACAGGGTGCTTCGCTCTGGAAACACCATATATTTT,CASSQGPDRVLRSGNTIYF
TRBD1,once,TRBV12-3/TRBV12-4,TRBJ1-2,TGTGCCACGCTAGACAGGGGTAACTATGGCTACACCTTC,CATLDRGNYGYTF
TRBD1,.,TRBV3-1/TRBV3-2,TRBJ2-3,TGTGCCAGCAGCCAAGGAGTAGGGGGCTGGAGCACAGATACGCAGTATTTT,CASSQGVGGWSTDTQYF
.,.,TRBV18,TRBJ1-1,TGTGCCAGCTCATCCACATACAGGGACACTGAAGCTTTCTTT,CASSSTYRDTEAFF